The clone carrying this TCR beta chain was seen many times. The antigen is not known. The sample originates from a study of T cells in Graves' hyperthyroidism and ophthalmopathy. Germline CDR1 and CDR2: MNHNS and SASEGT. V trimming: 6 bases; J trimming: 3 bases; junction bases outside the gene matches: 9. CDR3 size: 15 residues. Study-level results: From stable hyperthyroidism, ophthalmopathy was separated by a 13 V-J model. Among clonotypes expanded in thyroid above 0.001, most were also found in blood.

Amplification yielded TCR beta CDR3 regions, with RNA transcripts as the source. An initial round of RT-PCR targeting the TCR CDR3 relied on the HTBI primer set. TCRdb reanalysed the multiplex PCR reads using MiXCR and keeps one entry per CDR3 protein. The sample lists hundreds of thousands of distinct CDR3 sequences, about 15% occurring once. Subjects with ophthalmopathy showed a Clinical Activity Score no lower than 3, a NOSPECS grade no lower than 4, and a duration shorter than 3 months. The diagnoses drew upon clinical symptoms, serum thyroxine and TRAb, thyroid ultrasound and orbital computed tomography.

Sequences were obtained from blood. This sequence originates from a woman aged 40 to 55 with Graves' ophthalmopathy. The chain uses TRBV6-1 and TRBJ1-2; TRBD1 matches at 8 bases. DNA for the CDR3: TGTGCCAGCAGACCCGGACAGGGAAGCGACTATGGCTACACCTTC. Its protein product is CASRPGQGSDYGYTF.